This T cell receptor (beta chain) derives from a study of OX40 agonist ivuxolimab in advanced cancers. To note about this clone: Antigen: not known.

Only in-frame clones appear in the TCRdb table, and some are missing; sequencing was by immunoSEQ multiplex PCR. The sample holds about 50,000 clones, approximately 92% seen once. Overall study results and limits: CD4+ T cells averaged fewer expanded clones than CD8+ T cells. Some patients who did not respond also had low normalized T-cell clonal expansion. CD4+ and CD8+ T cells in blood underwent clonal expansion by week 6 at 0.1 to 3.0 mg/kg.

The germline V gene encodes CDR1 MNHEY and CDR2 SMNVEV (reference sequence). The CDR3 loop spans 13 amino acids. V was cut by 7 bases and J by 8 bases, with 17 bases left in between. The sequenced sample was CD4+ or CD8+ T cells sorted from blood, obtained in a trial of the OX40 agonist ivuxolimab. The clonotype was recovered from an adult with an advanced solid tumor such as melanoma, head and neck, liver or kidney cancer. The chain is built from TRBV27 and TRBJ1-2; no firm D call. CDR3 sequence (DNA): TGTGCCAGCACCTCCCAGAGACTGGACGGCTACACCTTC. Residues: CASTSQRLDGYTF.